A single sample is the source of the 7 T cell receptor beta chains below, sequenced in a study of blood T cell repertoires in COVID-19. The repertoire was sequenced with immunoSEQ multiplex PCR; TCRdb's copy has only in-frame clones and lacks some. Among 260,000 or so clones listed, about 80% were seen once. The material sequenced was PBMCs or T cells enriched from blood (not recorded which). The receptors were gathered from a woman aged 35 to 49 who had been exposed to COVID-19.

This chain joins TRBV27 and TRBJ2-7; 7 bases fit TRBD2. CDR1 and CDR2 from the germline V gene are MNHEY and SMNVEV (reference sequence). There are 14 residues in the CDR3. V lost 0 bases to trimming and J lost 3 bases; unmatched junction nucleotides: 2. This chain's CDR3 is CASSLSGTNYEQYF. DNA for the CDR3: TGTGCCAGCAGTTTATCCGGGACTAACTACGAGCAGTACTTC.

The rearrangement uses TRBV7-3 and TRBJ2-5; D gene ambiguous. Trimming took off 5 bases at V and 2 bases at J, with 9 bases between the two ends. This CDR3 has 13 amino acids. The germline V gene has CDR1 SGHTA and CDR2 FQGTGA. CDR3 in DNA: TGTGCCAGCAGCCCCTCCAGGCAAGAGACCCAGTACTTC. It translates to CASSPSRQETQYF.

For the CDR3, the DNA is TGCGCCAGCAGCCAAGTTCTCGTCGACTATGGCTACACCTTC. Amino acid sequence: CASSQVLVDYGYTF. The rearrangement links TRBV4-1 to TRBJ1-2; D call uncertain. CDR3 size: 14 residues. The ends were cut back, 1 base at V and 3 bases at J, with 9 bases in the middle. Germline assignment: CDR1 MGHRA and CDR2 YSYEKL.

This chain joins TRBV18 and TRBJ2-7, with D perhaps matching TRBD1 (6 bases). The ends were cut back, 3 bases at V and 7 bases at J, with 13 bases in the middle. Germline CDR1 and CDR2: KGHSH and LQKENI. The CDR3 runs 13 residues. CDR3 protein: CASSPSTGGEQYF. The DNA for the CDR3 is TGTGCCAGCTCACCTTCGACAGGCGGGGAGCAGTACTTC.

This chain uses TRBV18 with TRBJ1-4; TRBD1 agrees at 7 bases. V was pared by 1 base and J by 2 bases, with 1 base of the junction left unmatched. Germline V CDR1 and CDR2: KGHSH, LQKENI. This CDR3 region has 15 residues. CDR3 loop: CASSPQGATNEKLFF. For the CDR3, the DNA is TGTGCCAGCTCACCACAGGGGGCCACTAATGAAAAACTGTTTTTT. The entire variable domain, with the rest obtained from reference TRBV18 and TRBJ1-4, is as follows: NAGVMQNPRHLVRRRGQEARLRCSPMKGHSHVYWYRQLPEEGLKFMVYLQKENIIDESGMPKERFSAEFPKEGPSILRIQQVVRGDSAAYFCASSPQGATNEKLFFGSGTQLSVL.

This rearrangement joins TRBV5-1 to TRBJ2-1, with D perhaps TRBD2 (6 bases). Trimming stripped 0 bases from V and 4 bases from J, with 11 bases between. The CDR3 length is 15 residues. In germline, CDR1 is SGHRS, CDR2 YFSETQ. The CDR3 is CASSLGLGGYNEQFF. The CDR3 coding sequence is TGCGCCAGCAGCTTGGGACTGGGAGGTTACAATGAGCAGTTCTTC.

Only one count was recorded for this clone. The genes are TRBV19 and TRBJ1-3, with a weak D call TRBD1 (5 bases). The V end lost 6 bases, the J end lost 2 bases, and 11 bases lay between the germline ends. Germline V gives CDR1 LNHDA, CDR2 SQIVND (reference sequence). CDR3 length equals 14 residues. CDR3 residues: CASRGGLAGNTIYF. The CDR3 DNA reads TGTGCCAGTAGGGGGGGATTGGCTGGAAACACCATATATTTT.